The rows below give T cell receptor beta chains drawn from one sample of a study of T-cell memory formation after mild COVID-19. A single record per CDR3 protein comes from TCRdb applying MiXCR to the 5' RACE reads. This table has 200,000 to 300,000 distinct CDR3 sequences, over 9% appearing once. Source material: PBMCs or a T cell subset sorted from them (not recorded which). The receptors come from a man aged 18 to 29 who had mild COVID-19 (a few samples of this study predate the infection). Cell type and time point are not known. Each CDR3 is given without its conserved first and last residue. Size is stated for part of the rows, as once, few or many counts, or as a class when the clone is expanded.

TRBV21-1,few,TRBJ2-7,ASSYRGRRDEQY
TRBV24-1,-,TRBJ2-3,ATSDTGQGADTQY
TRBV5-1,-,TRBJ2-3,ASSRGPGSDTQY
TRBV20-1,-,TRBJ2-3,SARGLGGGFTDTQY
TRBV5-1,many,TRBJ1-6,ASRTQGDNSPLH
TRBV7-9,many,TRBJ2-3,ASSYSADTQY
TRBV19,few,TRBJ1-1,ASSIARSEAF
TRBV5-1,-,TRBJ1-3,ASSLVPSSGNTIY
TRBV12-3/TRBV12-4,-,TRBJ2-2,ASSPLGTNTGELF
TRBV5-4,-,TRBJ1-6,ASSFSFTRPLH
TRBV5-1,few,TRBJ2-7,ASSLMAGNSYEQY
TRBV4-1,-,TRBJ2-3,ASSQDKGQGVPDTQY
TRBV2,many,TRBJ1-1,ASSEGPGTEAF
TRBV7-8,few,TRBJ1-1,ATKQPNLNTEAF
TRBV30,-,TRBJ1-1,AWSPQTGEAF
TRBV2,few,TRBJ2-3,ASSARAGSTDTQY
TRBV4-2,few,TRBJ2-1,ASSQGSGPNNEQF
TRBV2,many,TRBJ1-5,ASRDREGYSNQPQH
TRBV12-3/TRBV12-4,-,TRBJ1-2,ASSPRRESSGYT
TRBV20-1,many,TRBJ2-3,SARGGTDTQY
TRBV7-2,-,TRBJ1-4,ASSLNPPATNEKLF
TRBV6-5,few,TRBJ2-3,ASSFVRTPTDTQY
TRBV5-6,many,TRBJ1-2,ASSPRGSHGYT
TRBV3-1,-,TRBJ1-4,ASSQQNPQGSNNEKLF
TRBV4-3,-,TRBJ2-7,ASSQGRGGEQY
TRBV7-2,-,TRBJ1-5,ASSLVWDTRSDQPQH
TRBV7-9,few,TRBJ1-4,ASSPTGLGEKLF
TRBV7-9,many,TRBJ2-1,ASKAGTIGNNEQF
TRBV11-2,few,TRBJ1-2,ASTLSDRGNGYT
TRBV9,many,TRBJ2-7,ASSVVAGATYEQY
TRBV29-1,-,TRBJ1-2,SVETNGYT
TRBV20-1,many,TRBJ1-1,SAKTRDNIPKWCF
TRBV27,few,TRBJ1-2,ASSLSEGSGYT
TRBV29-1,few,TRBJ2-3,SLRGGGIRDTQY
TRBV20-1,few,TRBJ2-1,SASGHNEQF
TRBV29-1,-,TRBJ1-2,SVEGTGGDYGYT
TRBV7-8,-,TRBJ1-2,ASSPSESKGGYT
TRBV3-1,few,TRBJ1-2,ASSQDRWGLVNYGYT
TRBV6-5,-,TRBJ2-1,ASSRIPSVGDNEQF
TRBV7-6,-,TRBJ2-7,ASSQDQHPVYEQY